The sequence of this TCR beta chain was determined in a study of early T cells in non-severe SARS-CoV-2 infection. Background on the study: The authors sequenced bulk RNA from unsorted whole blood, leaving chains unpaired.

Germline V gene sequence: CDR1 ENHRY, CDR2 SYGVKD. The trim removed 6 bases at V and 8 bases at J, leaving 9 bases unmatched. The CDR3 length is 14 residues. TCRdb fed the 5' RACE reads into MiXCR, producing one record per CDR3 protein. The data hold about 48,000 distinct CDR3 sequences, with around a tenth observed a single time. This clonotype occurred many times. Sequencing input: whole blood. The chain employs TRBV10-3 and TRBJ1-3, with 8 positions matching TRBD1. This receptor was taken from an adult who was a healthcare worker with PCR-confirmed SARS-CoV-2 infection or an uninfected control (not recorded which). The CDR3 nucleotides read TGTGCCATCAGCTTGGACAGGGCATCGGACACCATATATTTT. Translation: CAISLDRASDTIYF.